A single sample gave rise to the 23 T cell receptor beta chains below, sequenced in a study of identical twins. From the 5' RACE reads, TCRdb called clonotypes with MiXCR, one entry per CDR3 protein. Of 400,000 to 550,000 distinct CDR3 sequences detected, 20% to 25% appear once; the ten largest clones hold about 0.91%. These records were also assigned to another study, of T cells expressing NK-cell markers.

Input material: CD4+ T cells sorted from blood. The receptors stem from a woman between 18 and 29 years old in good health.

The chain recombines TRBV5-1 with TRBJ2-7; 7 nucleotides align to TRBD1. This CDR3 has 15 residues. Germline CDR1 SGHRS, CDR2 YFSETQ. Trimming removed 4 bases from V and 3 bases from J; junction bases left unmatched: 10. CDR3 amino acids: CASSLGTEGLYEQYF. DNA of the CDR3: TGCGCCAGCAGCCTAGGGACAGAGGGCCTCTACGAGCAGTACTTC.

This clonotype showed up just a few times. The chain couples TRBV5-6 to TRBJ2-7, with 9 bases lining up with TRBD2. The trim removed 4 bases at V and 10 bases at J, leaving 12 bases unmatched. Germline lookup yields CDR1 SGHDT and CDR2 YYEEEE. CDR3 length: 14 amino acids. Here the CDR3 DNA reads TGTGCCAGCAGCCCGGGCGCTAGCGGGATCGTTCAGTACTTC. Its translation: CASSPGASGIVQYF.

The chain's CDR3 is CASSFTSGDTQYF. The CDR3 DNA is TGTGCCAGCAGCTTCACCTCGGGAGATACGCAGTATTTT. V gene TRBV5-6 combines with J gene TRBJ2-3, with D uncertain. The CDR3 runs to 13 residues. V lost 2 bases, J lost 5 bases, and 9 bases lay in between. The germline gives CDR1 SGHDT, CDR2 YYEEEE.

In this sample, this clonotype turned up once. The gene calls are TRBV7-8 and TRBJ2-3; TRBD2 matches 8 bases. The germline CDR1 and CDR2 sequences are SGHVS and FQNEAQ. J was trimmed by 6 bases and V by 2 bases; bases with no gene match: 13. The length of the CDR3 is 17 residues. The CDR3 nucleotides read TGTGCCAGCAGCTTAAGCTACCGGGGGGGCCGCGTGGATACGCAGTATTTT. Its translation: CASSLSYRGGRVDTQYF.

This clonotype showed up many times. The chain employs TRBV12-3 or TRBV12-4 and TRBJ2-5, with 9 bases matching TRBD2. The CDR3 consists of 15 residues. With V trimmed by 6 bases and J by 4 bases, 9 bases remained unmatched. The CDR3 region has the DNA TGTGCCAGCAGACTTAGCGGGAGTGGGGGAGAGACCCAGTACTTC. It specifies CASRLSGSGGETQYF.

This clonotype was counted only a few times. V is TRBV5-1 and J is TRBJ2-7, with 11 nucleotides matching TRBD2. V dropped 7 bases and J dropped 2; count of bases not matched to a gene: 5. CDR3 size: 14 residues. Germline V gene lookup returns CDR1 SGHRS and CDR2 YFSETQ. The chain's CDR3 is CASSSTSGTYEQYF. The CDR3 DNA reads as TGCGCCAGCTCCTCGACTAGCGGGACCTACGAGCAGTACTTC.

The chain couples TRBV12-3 or TRBV12-4 to TRBJ1-6, with D hard to call. Trimming stripped 2 bases from V and 5 bases from J, with 7 bases between. The CDR3 length is 14 residues. The CDR3 DNA sequence: TGTGCCAGCAGTTTACTGGACCATAATTCACCCCTCCACTTT. Residues: CASSLLDHNSPLHF.

CDR3 bases: TGTGCCAGCAGGGGGACAATGAGCTCCTACAATGAGCAGTTCTTC. It codes for CASRGTMSSYNEQFF. The chain links TRBV11-2 to TRBJ2-1; the D gene is possibly TRBD1 (6 bases). CDR3 length: 15 residues. V was shortened by 6 bases and J by 0 bases, with 12 bases between the two germline ends. In germline, CDR1 is SGHAT, CDR2 FQNNGV.

There are many counts of this clonotype. This sequence joins TRBV15 and TRBJ2-3; D unresolved. V lost 0 bases to trimming and J lost 9 bases, with 10 bases between them. Germline V lookup: CDR1 LNHNV, CDR2 YYDKDF (reference sequence). CDR3 size: 13 residues. The CDR3 loop is CATSREGIVTQYF. The CDR3 DNA is TGTGCCACCAGCAGAGAGGGTATAGTGACGCAGTATTTT.

This clonotype was counted between two and nine times. The J gene is TRBJ2-7, the V gene TRBV29-1; 10 bases line up with TRBD1. The CDR3 covers 13 residues. Looked up from germline, CDR1 is SQVTM and CDR2 is ANQGSEA. J gave up 3 bases and V 5 bases, and 4 bases lay outside the gene matches. The CDR3 DNA sequence: TGCAGCGTTAAAGGACAGGGGGGCTACGAGCAGTACTTC. Amino acids: CSVKGQGGYEQYF.

This clonotype was recorded many times. The V gene is TRBV12-3 or TRBV12-4, the J gene TRBJ1-1; the match to TRBD1 covers 7 bases. CDR3 size: 14 residues. The trim removed 7 bases at V and 0 bases at J, leaving 5 bases unmatched. The CDR3 coding sequence is TGTGCCAGCAAAGGGACAGCTTTGAACACTGAAGCTTTCTTT. This codes for CASKGTALNTEAFF.

The gene calls are TRBV11-2 and TRBJ2-1, with a weak D call TRBD1 (6 bases). This CDR3 spans 14 amino acids. CDR1 SGHAT and CDR2 FQNNGV come from the germline V gene. V lost 1 base and J lost 6, with 10 bases in between. CDR3 in amino acids: CASSLVQGGNEQFF. The CDR3 DNA follows: TGTGCCAGCAGCTTAGTACAGGGCGGCAATGAGCAGTTCTTC.

The chain is built from TRBV6-1 and TRBJ2-1; D perhaps matches TRBD2 (8 bases). V shed 7 bases and J shed 3 bases, with 13 bases lying between them. This CDR3 contains 14 residues. Germline V gives CDR1 MNHNS, CDR2 SASEGT. CDR3 sequence: CASTGGGYYNEQFF. For the CDR3, the DNA is TGTGCCAGCACGGGAGGGGGCTACTACAATGAGCAGTTCTTC.

In its sample, this clonotype was seen many times. The chain links TRBV15 to TRBJ2-3; D gene unclear. V was pared by 6 bases and J by 3 bases, with 10 bases between. The V gene's germline CDR1 is LNHNV and CDR2 YYDKDF (reference sequence). This CDR3 comprises 13 residues. The CDR3 DNA sequence: TGTGCCACCAGGAGTGGTCCAACAGATACGCAGTATTTT. This codes for CATRSGPTDTQYF. Based on the CDR3 plus reference TRBV15 and TRBJ2-3, the full variable domain is DAMVIQNPRYQVTQFGKPVTLSCSQTLNHNVMYWYQQKSSQAPKLLFHYYDKDFNNEADTPDNFQSRRPNTSFCFLDIRSPGLGDTAMYLCATRSGPTDTQYFGPGTRLTVL.

This clonotype showed up just a few times. The rearrangement uses TRBV20-1 and TRBJ1-1; 9 positions match TRBD1. The CDR3 is 17 amino acids. Germline values: CDR1 DFQATT, CDR2 SNEGSKA (reference sequence). Unmatched junction bases numbered 14, after V lost 5 bases and J lost 1 base. The CDR3 sequence is CSAPRGSGQGKNTEAFF. In DNA form, the CDR3 reads TGCAGTGCTCCCCGCGGGTCGGGACAGGGAAAGAACACTGAAGCTTTCTTT.

This clonotype occurred a few times. V is TRBV10-3 and J is TRBJ2-1, with D perhaps TRBD1 (5 bases). Trimming cost V 3 bases and J 0 bases, with 12 bases left between them. Germline V CDR1 and CDR2: ENHRY, SYGVKD. The CDR3 runs 16 residues. The CDR3 reads CAISDRTRGSYNEQFF. For the CDR3, the DNA is TGTGCCATCAGTGACAGGACAAGGGGCTCCTACAATGAGCAGTTCTTC.

There are a few counts of this clonotype. V gene TRBV20-1 combines with J gene TRBJ1-4, with 10 nucleotides matching TRBD1. Germline CDR1 is DFQATT and CDR2 is SNEGSKA (reference sequence). This CDR3 contains 15 residues. The ends lost 4 bases at V and 6 bases at J; junction bases unmatched: 8. CDR3 protein: CSATDRGRVYEKLFF. As DNA, the CDR3 is TGCAGTGCTACCGACAGGGGGCGCGTATATGAAAAACTGTTTTTT.

This clonotype was observed a few times. The rearrangement joins TRBV7-9 to TRBJ1-1; D is possibly TRBD1 (6 bases). Per the germline V gene, CDR1 is SEHNR and CDR2 is FQNEAQ (reference sequence). V dropped 2 bases and J dropped 10 bases, with 11 bases sitting between them. This CDR3 has 12 residues. The CDR3 DNA reads as TGTGCCAGCAGCTTAAACAGGGAGGTAGCTTTCTTT. Its protein product is CASSLNREVAFF.

V gene TRBV5-1 combines with J gene TRBJ2-3, with a tentative D call TRBD1 (6 bases). The germline V and J ends were trimmed by 7 bases and 1 base, with 16 bases remaining between them. This CDR3 is 15 amino acids long. Germline CDR1 is SGHRS and CDR2 is YFSETQ. DNA for the CDR3: TGCGCCAGCCGAGGACAGCGGACGGGCACAGATACGCAGTATTTT. Translated, it gives CASRGQRTGTDTQYF.

This rearrangement joins TRBV11-3 to TRBJ1-6; D is unresolved. The germline gives CDR1 SGHNT, CDR2 YENEEA. Deletions cut 2 bases from V and 10 bases from J, with 9 bases between. The CDR3 runs 13 residues. The CDR3 region is CASSLSADSPLHF. The CDR3 bases are TGTGCCAGCAGCTTATCGGCAGACTCACCCCTCCACTTT.

This clonotype occurred a few times. The chain couples TRBV4-2 to TRBJ2-1; tentative D call: TRBD2 (5 bases). Germline values: CDR1 LGHNA, CDR2 YNFKEQ. There are 15 residues in the CDR3. V was pared by 0 bases and J by 7 bases, with 13 bases between. The CDR3 protein is CASSQDRAGGNEQFF. The CDR3 region has the DNA TGTGCCAGCAGCCAAGACCGGGCGGGCGGGAATGAGCAGTTCTTC.

This clonotype was observed a handful of times. V usage is TRBV5-1 and J usage is TRBJ1-5, with 7 bases identical to TRBD1. V was clipped by 3 bases and J by 0 bases; unmatched bases: 9. Looked up from germline, CDR1 is SGHRS and CDR2 is YFSETQ. The CDR3 is 17 residues long. The DNA for the CDR3 is TGCGCCAGCAGCTGGGGACAGCTTGTCGGTAGCAATCAGCCCCAGCATTTT. This encodes CASSWGQLVGSNQPQHF.

The chain couples TRBV5-1 to TRBJ2-5; a possible D gene is TRBD1 (5 bases). This CDR3 has 14 residues. Per the germline V gene, CDR1 is SGHRS and CDR2 is YFSETQ. The V and J ends lost 3 bases and 5 bases respectively, with 14 bases between them. The CDR3 DNA reads as TGCGCCAGCAGCTCCGGTGGGGCCTTGGAGACCCAGTACTTC. Protein sequence: CASSSGGALETQYF.